What follows is one TCR beta chain and its context. Antigen unknown. These data come from a study of cytomegalovirus exposure and HLA in healthy donors. Study-wide results and caveats: Segments of the TCR beta V type were, in most cases, productive about 87% or about 30% of the time in an earlier analysis. Accurate prediction of most subjects' HLA-A and HLA-B alleles from TCR beta sequences was reported. Per published reports, the classifier diagnosed cytomegalovirus status with high specificity and sensitivity.

Germline V gives CDR1 SGHVS, CDR2 FNYEAQ. This CDR3 comprises 16 residues. V lost 5 bases and J lost 2; bases outside the gene matches: 11. The donors gave bone marrow, and they were healthy. Primers included in the PCR were 60 Vbeta and 13 Jbeta primers. Assay: immunoSEQ multiplex PCR; the TCRdb copy retains only in-frame clones and omits some. The table shows roughly 120,000 clones, with 77% occurring only once. V is TRBV7-6 and J is TRBJ2-7; 8 positions agree with TRBD2. The sequence came from a man between 18 and 35 years old in good health and CMV-seropositive. Sequences were obtained from PBMCs. The CDR3 region has the DNA TGTGCCAGCAGCACAGGCGGGGGGCCCTTTACCTACGAGCAGTACTTC. It specifies CASSTGGGPFTYEQYF.